The 9 T cell receptor beta chains listed next were all sequenced from one sample in a study of blood T cell repertoires in COVID-19. Using immunoSEQ multiplex PCR, the repertoire was profiled, and TCRdb retains in-frame clones only, with some absent. The sample yields some 270,000 clones, approximately 90% seen once. Sequencing was done on a sample of PBMCs or T cells enriched from blood (not recorded which). The receptors shown here come from a woman aged 25 to 39 with acute COVID-19.

The V call is TRBV10-3, the J call TRBJ1-5, with D perhaps matching TRBD1 (6 bases). The CDR3 has 13 residues. Trimming pared 8 bases from V and 3 bases from J, leaving 11 bases between. CDR1 is ENHRY and CDR2 is SYGVKD in the germline V gene. The CDR3 region is CAIRTGLNQPQHF. The CDR3 coding sequence is TGTGCCATCCGAACAGGGCTCAATCAGCCCCAGCATTTT.

The chain is built from TRBV7-6 and TRBJ1-6, with D possibly being TRBD1 (5 bases). Trimming cost V 5 bases and J 7 bases, with 12 bases left between them. There are 14 residues in the CDR3. Germline-derived CDR1 and CDR2 are SGHVS and FNYEAQ. CDR3 nucleotide sequence: TGTGCCAGCAGCCTTGGGGGGGGGAATTCACCCCTCCACTTT. The encoded protein is CASSLGGGNSPLHF. Full variable domain (outside the CDR3, taken from reference TRBV7-6 and TRBJ1-6): GAGVSQSPRYKVTKRGQDVALRCDPISGHVSLYWYRQALGQGPEFLTYFNYEAQQDKSGLPNDRFSAERPEGSISTLTIQRTEQRDSAMYRCASSLGGGNSPLHFGNGTRLTVT.

The CDR3 protein is CASQREGINEQFF. CDR3 bases: TGCGCCAGCCAGAGGGAGGGGATCAATGAGCAGTTCTTC. J is TRBJ2-1 and V is TRBV5-1; 7 bases fit TRBD2. Unmatched junction bases numbered 7, after V lost 7 bases and J lost 6 bases. The V gene's germline CDR1 is SGHRS and CDR2 YFSETQ. The CDR3 length is 13 residues.

This chain links TRBV28 with TRBJ2-1, with a tentative D call TRBD2 (6 bases). Trimming pared 8 bases from V and 0 bases from J, leaving 14 bases between. The CDR3 is 15 amino acids. The germline V gene has CDR1 MDHEN and CDR2 SYDVKM. The CDR3 loop reads CASAAGLSSYNEQFF. The CDR3 nucleotides are TGTGCCAGCGCCGCGGGACTCAGCTCCTACAATGAGCAGTTCTTC.

J is TRBJ2-7 and V is TRBV27; D is ambiguous. CDR1 and CDR2 (germline): MNHEY, SMNVEV (reference sequence). Trimming took off 6 bases at V and 3 bases at J, with 12 bases between the two ends. The CDR3 spans 13 residues. The CDR3 loop reads CASSPTSVYEQYF. The CDR3 bases are TGTGCCAGCAGCCCAACGTCGGTCTACGAGCAGTACTTC.

The chain is built from TRBV9 and TRBJ2-5, with D maybe TRBD2 (5 bases). CDR3 size: 15 residues. The V gene lost 0 bases and the J gene lost 1 base, with 10 bases spanning the gap. Germline V gene lookup returns CDR1 SGDLS and CDR2 YYNGEE. CDR3 sequence reads: CASSVGGLIQETQYF. CDR3 coding DNA: TGTGCCAGCAGCGTAGGCGGGCTGATCCAAGAGACCCAGTACTTC.

The chain has TRBV28 and TRBJ2-4; 7 bases agree with TRBD1. This CDR3 has 23 residues. Germline assignment: CDR1 MDHEN and CDR2 SYDVKM. Trimming cost V 5 bases and J 3 bases; bases outside gene matches: 31. In DNA form, the CDR3 reads TGTGCCAGCAGTACTTCCCCGTTTTTCTACCTCCCCGACAGGGATAAGGACAAAAACATTCAGTACTTC. Its translation: CASSTSPFFYLPDRDKDKNIQYF.

This sequence joins TRBV7-2 and TRBJ2-7, with TRBD1 identical over 9 bases. Germline values: CDR1 SGHTA, CDR2 FQGNSA. After removal of 5 bases from V and 5 bases from J, the junction contained 7 bases not matched to a gene. The CDR3 is 14 residues long. CDR3 residues: CASSLGQGFDEQYF. The DNA of the CDR3 is TGTGCCAGCAGCCTGGGACAGGGATTTGACGAGCAGTACTTC.

The chain has TRBV3-1 (or the pseudogene TRBV3-2) and TRBJ1-1; 7 bases match TRBD1. This CDR3 spans 15 amino acids. V lost 4 bases to trimming and J lost 5 bases; unmatched junction nucleotides: 10. CDR1 is LGHDT and CDR2 is YNNKEL in the germline V gene (reference sequence). CDR3 nucleotide sequence: TGTGCCAGCAGCCCAGGGGCTACAGGGGAGACTGAAGCTTTCTTT. Its translation is CASSPGATGETEAFF.